This record covers a single T cell receptor beta chain. The sample comes from a study of CD8 T cells in Susac syndrome. The multiple sclerosis control cohort comprised treatment-naive individuals presenting with stable or active relapsing-remitting disease. Random-hexamer reverse transcription was applied to about 0.45 to 1 ug RNA. TCRdb re-called the immunoSEQ multiplex PCR reads through MiXCR, storing one row per CDR3 protein. This sample has hundreds of thousands of distinct CDR3 sequences, with approximately 90% found just once. V was trimmed by 5 bases and J by 0 bases, leaving 14 bases between them. The CDR3 runs 17 residues. CDR1 SGHTA and CDR2 FQGTGA come from the germline V gene.

Sequences were obtained from CD8+ T cells from PBMCs. The sequence came from a human donor with multiple sclerosis. The rearrangement uses TRBV7-3 and TRBJ2-6, with a weak D call TRBD2 (5 bases). The CDR3 region is CASSRGLETSGANVLTF. CDR3 in DNA: TGTGCCAGCAGCCGTGGACTGGAAACCTCTGGGGCCAACGTCCTGACTTTC.